The sequence of this TCR beta chain was determined in a study of shared clonotypes between healthy human individuals. The study, taken as a whole, reports: Naive CD4 clonotype sharing across a few donors was around 5.5%. As a rule, naive subsets had a larger estimated richness than memory subsets.

TCRdb's table, derived via immunoSEQ multiplex PCR, lists solely in-frame clones and lacks some. The table records roughly 1,000,000 clones, approximately 78% of them present only once. A note on this clone: Its antigen is not identified.

V was clipped by 7 bases and J by 0 bases, with 6 bases between them. CDR1 is SNHLY, CDR2 FYNNEI, per germline. This CDR3 region has 12 residues. Within Nashville, Tennessee resided all donors, each a Caucasian adult. The sequence was obtained from a man aged 18-30 years in good health. Some clones in this sample may be carry-over from other donors' samples. The sample comprised memory CD4+ T cells from PBMCs. Subset in this sample: CD45RA-negative fraction. The gene calls are TRBV2 and TRBJ1-1; D unresolved. The CDR3 nucleotides read TGTGCCAGCATTTGGGTGAACACTGAAGCTTTCTTT. Translation: CASIWVNTEAFF.